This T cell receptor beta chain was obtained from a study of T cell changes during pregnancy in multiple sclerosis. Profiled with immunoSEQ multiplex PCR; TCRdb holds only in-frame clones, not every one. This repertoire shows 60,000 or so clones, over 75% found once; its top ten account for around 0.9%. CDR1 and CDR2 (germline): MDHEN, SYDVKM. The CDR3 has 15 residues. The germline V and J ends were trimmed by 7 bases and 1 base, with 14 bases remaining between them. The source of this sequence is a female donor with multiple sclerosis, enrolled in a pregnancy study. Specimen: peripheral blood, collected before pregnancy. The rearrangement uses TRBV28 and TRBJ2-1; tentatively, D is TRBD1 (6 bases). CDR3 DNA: TGTGCCAGCATCCTAGGACAGACGTCCTACAATGAGCAGTTCTTC. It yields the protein CASILGQTSYNEQFF.